Below are 9 T cell receptor beta chains sequenced from a single sample in a study of T-cell reconstitution after alpha-beta-depleted transplantation in children. TCRbeta library construction was performed incorporating unique molecular identifiers. From the PCR reads, TCRdb called clonotypes with MiXCR, one entry per CDR3 protein. In the table there are 500,000 to 650,000 distinct CDR3 sequences, 10% to 15% of which are singletons. This sample comprised PBMCs, mostly from graft donor cells, obtained 360 days after TCRalphabeta/CD19-depleted stem cell transplant. The source is a male patient younger than 18 who had a stem cell transplant for acute myeloid leukemia, so the T cells may come from the graft donor.

The chain uses TRBV20-1 and TRBJ1-6; 7 bases are a match to TRBD1. This CDR3 region has 14 residues. V lost 0 bases and J lost 10; bases outside the gene matches: 6. The germline gives CDR1 DFQATT, CDR2 SNEGSKA (reference sequence). CDR3 in DNA: TGCAGTGCTAGAGATCAGGGGGTCTGGTCACCCCTCCACTTT. This encodes CSARDQGVWSPLHF.

This clonotype was recorded a few times. V usage is TRBV9 and J usage is TRBJ2-2, with D hard to call. Germline V CDR1 and CDR2: SGDLS, YYNGEE. The CDR3 is made up of 14 amino acids. Trimming took off 0 bases at V and 4 bases at J, with 7 bases between the two ends. CDR3 bases: TGTGCCAGCAGCGTAGCCCCGAGCACCGGGGAGCTGTTTTTT. Translating it yields CASSVAPSTGELFF.

This clonotype was detected ten times or more. This chain joins TRBV12-3 or TRBV12-4 and TRBJ2-1; D uncertain. This CDR3 is built from 13 residues. V lost 3 bases, J lost 5 bases, and 8 bases lay in between. The CDR3 bases are TGTGCCAGCAGTTTCGTCTTCAACAATGAGCAGTTCTTC. It specifies CASSFVFNNEQFF.

This clonotype was detected only once. This chain links TRBV6-5 with TRBJ2-5; D may be TRBD2 (7 bases). The CDR3 extends over 18 amino acids. V shed 2 bases and J shed 0 bases, with 19 bases lying between them. Germline assignment: CDR1 MNHEY and CDR2 SVGAGI. The CDR3 spells CASSYGLGGPRYQETQYF. The CDR3 nucleotides are TGTGCCAGCAGTTACGGGCTGGGGGGGCCCCGGTACCAAGAGACCCAGTACTTC.

The chain is built from TRBV18 and TRBJ2-7, with D possibly TRBD2 on 6 matching bases. This CDR3 is built from 14 residues. V lost 0 bases to trimming and J lost 5 bases, with 11 bases between them. Per the germline V gene, CDR1 is KGHSH and CDR2 is LQKENI. Written as DNA, the CDR3 is TGTGCCAGCTCACCACCTGGAGGGAATCACGAGCAGTACTTC. Amino acids: CASSPPGGNHEQYF.

This clonotype was detected only a few times. This chain joins TRBV12-3 or TRBV12-4 and TRBJ2-1; TRBD2 matches 7 bases. The CDR3 sequence is 16 residues long. V lost 5 bases, J lost 5 bases, and 12 bases stayed unmatched. CDR3 in DNA: TGTGCCAGCAGTCCCTCGGCGCGGGAGTTTCACAATGAGCAGTTCTTC. Protein: CASSPSAREFHNEQFF.

This sequence joins TRBV18 and TRBJ2-1; 15 bases map to TRBD2. The germline V gene encodes CDR1 KGHSH and CDR2 LQKENI. This CDR3 is built from 15 residues. Germline trimming cut 2 bases from V and 8 bases from J; bases unmatched to any gene: 1. The CDR3 DNA follows: TGTGCCAGCTCACCAGGGACTAGCGGGAGGTATGAGCAGTTCTTC. Protein sequence: CASSPGTSGRYEQFF.

This clonotype has only a few counts. The V gene is TRBV29-1, the J gene TRBJ2-6; 7 bases line up with TRBD1. Germline lookup yields CDR1 SQVTM and CDR2 ANQGSEA. V lost 4 bases to trimming and J lost 0 bases; unmatched junction nucleotides: 9. The CDR3 is 17 amino acids. The CDR3 region is CSVANRGRDSGANVLTF. The CDR3 DNA reads TGCAGCGTTGCGAACAGGGGCCGTGACTCTGGGGCCAACGTCCTGACTTTC.

The chain joins TRBV9 to TRBJ2-7; TRBD1 is a possible D gene (5 bases). In germline, CDR1 is SGDLS, CDR2 YYNGEE. Trimming left V 4 bases short and J 0 bases short, with 14 bases between. The length of the CDR3 is 15 residues. CDR3 loop: CASSPHRPSSYEQYF. The CDR3 DNA is TGTGCCAGCAGCCCCCACAGGCCGAGCTCCTACGAGCAGTACTTC. Full variable domain (remainder filled in from reference TRBV9 and TRBJ2-7): DSGVTQTPKHLITATGQRVTLRCSPRSGDLSVYWYQQSLDQGLQFLIQYYNGEERAKGNILERFSAQQFPDLHSELNLSSLELGDSALYFCASSPHRPSSYEQYFGPGTRLTVT.